The present T cell receptor (beta chain) was sequenced within a study of CD4+ T cells in melanoma. General observations from the study: In melanoma, neoantigen-specific CD4+ T cells reportedly differed in differentiation state. CD8+ T cell, macrophage and B cell function reportedly correlated with neoantigen-specific CD4+ T cells.

As concerns this clone: The antigen is undetermined.

The CDR3 sequence is 16 residues long. TCRdb's copy holds only in-frame clones and misses some; the assay was immunoSEQ multiplex PCR. The table lists about 50,000 clones, roughly nine tenths of them singletons. Sequencing was done on a sample of peripheral blood. The chain recombines TRBV21-1 with TRBJ1-5. TRBV21-1 is termed a pseudogene. The sequence was collected from a human donor with melanoma. The CDR3 here is CASSKGCVRGRQPQHF. The CDR3 DNA reads as TGTGCCAGCAGCAAAGGGTGTGTTCGGGGCCGTCAGCCCCAGCATTTT.